These 31 T cell receptor beta chains originate from one sample sequenced in a study of blood T cell repertoires in COVID-19. Produced via immunoSEQ multiplex PCR; TCRdb's table is partial and in-frame only. The sample gives under 65,000 clones, approximately 75% of which show up once; more than 30% is in the top ten. Sample: peripheral blood. The receptor source for this set is a man aged 55 to 69 with COVID-19, enrolled during active disease.

The chain recombines TRBV9 with TRBJ1-1; D gene unclear. V was pared by 4 bases and J by 0 bases, with 13 bases between. Germline CDR1 is SGDLS and CDR2 is YYNGEE. This CDR3 spans 15 amino acids. Written as DNA, the CDR3 is TGTGCCAGCAGCCGGAAGGCGGGTATGAACACTGAAGCTTTCTTT. Its translation is CASSRKAGMNTEAFF.

This chain uses TRBV5-1 with TRBJ1-4; perhaps TRBD1 as D (5 bases). Germline CDR1 reads SGHRS; CDR2 reads YFSETQ. Trimming stripped 6 bases from V and 7 bases from J, with 16 bases between. The CDR3 is made up of 14 amino acids. CDR3 sequence (DNA): TGCGCCAGCACGACCGGGAGGGGCGGTGAAAAACTGTTTTTT. Translation gives CASTTGRGGEKLFF.

The V and J genes are TRBV27 and TRBJ2-3; a weak D match, TRBD2 (7 bases). V was shortened by 8 bases and J by 0 bases, with 15 bases between the two germline ends. Germline lookup yields CDR1 MNHEY and CDR2 SMNVEV (reference sequence). The CDR3 spans 15 residues. CDR3 sequence: CASGVSGGSTDTQYF. The CDR3, as DNA: TGTGCCAGCGGCGTCTCGGGGGGCAGCACAGATACGCAGTATTTT.

The chain couples TRBV6-9 to TRBJ2-3; D possibly corresponds to TRBD1 (5 bases). The CDR3 spans 14 residues. V was cut by 8 bases and J by 6 bases, with 18 bases left in between. CDR1 and CDR2 (germline): MNHGY, SVAAGI. The CDR3 DNA sequence: TGTGCCAGCCCTGGGTCCAGGGCCCACGATACGCAGTATTTT. As protein: CASPGSRAHDTQYF.

V gene TRBV4-1 combines with J gene TRBJ2-7; D is unresolved. The V end lost 4 bases, the J end lost 0 bases, and 16 bases lay between the germline ends. Germline V gene sequence: CDR1 MGHRA, CDR2 YSYEKL. CDR3 length equals 16 residues. DNA for the CDR3: TGCGCCAGCAGCCTTCCTGGGCCCTCCAGCTCCTACGAGCAGTACTTC. Translation: CASSLPGPSSSYEQYF.

V usage is TRBV5-4 and J usage is TRBJ1-1, with D unclear. The CDR3 covers 14 residues. Germline V lookup: CDR1 SGHNT, CDR2 YYREEE (reference sequence). V was clipped by 1 base and J by 4 bases, with 11 bases between them. Here the CDR3 reads CASSLLLRGTEAFF. The CDR3, as DNA: TGTGCCAGCAGCTTGCTTCTTCGGGGCACTGAAGCTTTCTTT.

This clone was seen a few times. This rearrangement joins TRBV5-5 to TRBJ2-7; 7 bases map to TRBD1. The junction had 6 bases not matched to a gene; V was cut back by 3 bases and J by 0 bases. Per germline, CDR1 SGHKS and CDR2 YYEKEE (reference sequence). CDR3 size: 15 residues. The CDR3 coding sequence is TGTGCCAGCAGCTGGACAGGAAAGGCCTCCTACGAGCAGTACTTC. Its translation: CASSWTGKASYEQYF.

This clone was seen a handful of times. The chain couples TRBV20-1 to TRBJ2-5; D remains ambiguous. The CDR3 extends over 11 amino acids. The ends were cut back, 6 bases at V and 3 bases at J, with 8 bases in the middle. The germline gives CDR1 DFQATT, CDR2 SNEGSKA (reference sequence). The CDR3 coding sequence is TGCAGTGCGCGAGGCGAAGAGACCCAGTACTTC. Amino acid sequence: CSARGEETQYF.

This chain links TRBV19 with TRBJ2-1; D is unresolved. The CDR3 covers 12 residues. V was cut by 1 base and J by 8 bases, with 6 bases left in between. Germline CDR1 reads LNHDA; CDR2 reads SQIVND (reference sequence). This CDR3 reads CASSIGADEQFF. The CDR3 DNA follows: TGTGCCAGTAGTATAGGGGCCGATGAGCAGTTCTTC. The full variable domain, its missing parts supplied by reference TRBV19 and TRBJ2-1, is DGGITQSPKYLFRKEGQNVTLSCEQNLNHDAMYWYRQDPGQGLRLIYYSQIVNDFQKGDIAEGYSVSREKKESFPLTVTSAQKNPTAFYLCASSIGADEQFFGPGTRLTVL.

This chain's CDR3 is CASSASPSGQETQYF. DNA for the CDR3: TGTGCCAGCAGCGCCTCCCCTAGCGGCCAAGAGACCCAGTACTTC. The chain uses TRBV9 and TRBJ2-5; 7 positions agree with TRBD2. The CDR3 runs to 15 residues. Germline CDR1 is SGDLS and CDR2 is YYNGEE. The ends lost 3 bases at V and 1 base at J; junction bases unmatched: 6.

The chain carries TRBV6-1 and TRBJ1-2; perhaps TRBD1 as D (5 bases). V was pared by 3 bases and J by 8 bases, with 13 bases between. Germline V CDR1 and CDR2: MNHNS, SASEGT. This CDR3 is 13 amino acids long. CDR3 amino acids: CASSEGLVGGYTF. In DNA, the CDR3 is TGTGCCAGCAGTGAGGGACTGGTGGGAGGCTACACCTTC.

J is TRBJ1-1 and V is TRBV5-1; no clear D gene. The germline V gene encodes CDR1 SGHRS and CDR2 YFSETQ. V lost 4 bases and J lost 10, with 23 bases in between. This CDR3 comprises 15 residues. CDR3: CASSRPGDSSNRAFF. The CDR3 nucleotides are TGCGCCAGCAGCCGCCCTGGTGATTCTTCTAACCGAGCTTTCTTT. Variable domain in full (rest from reference TRBV5-1 and TRBJ1-1): KAGVTQTPRYLIKTRGQQVTLSCSPISGHRSVSWYQQTPGQGLQFLFEYFSETQRNKGNFPGRFSGRQFSNSRSEMNVSTLELGDSALYLCASSRPGDSSNRAFFGQGTRLTVV.

This sequence joins TRBV27 and TRBJ1-6; no definite D call. This CDR3 has 12 residues. V lost 5 bases to trimming and J lost 10 bases, with 9 bases between them. The germline V gene has CDR1 MNHEY and CDR2 SMNVEV (reference sequence). The CDR3 loop reads CASSPAGSPLHF. Written as DNA, the CDR3 is TGTGCCAGCAGTCCTGCAGGATCACCCCTCCACTTT.

The chain carries TRBV3-1 (or the pseudogene TRBV3-2) and TRBJ2-1, with 14 bases identical to TRBD2. V shed 4 bases and J 6 bases; nucleotides not matched to a gene: 8. Germline CDR1 LGHDT, CDR2 YNNKEL (reference sequence). The CDR3 has 17 residues. The CDR3 reads CASSRRLAGGPGNEQFF. The CDR3, as DNA: TGTGCCAGCAGCCGAAGACTAGCGGGGGGGCCAGGCAATGAGCAGTTCTTC.

This chain links TRBV27 with TRBJ2-5; 7 bases are shared with TRBD1. Per the germline V gene, CDR1 is MNHEY and CDR2 is SMNVEV (reference sequence). The CDR3 is made up of 13 amino acids. J lost 7 bases, V lost 3 bases, and 5 bases had no gene match. The CDR3 DNA reads TGTGCCAGCAGTTTCGGGACAGCCTGGACCCAGTACTTC. It yields the protein CASSFGTAWTQYF.

The chain employs TRBV28 and TRBJ2-7, with 9 nucleotides matching TRBD1. Trimming took 4 bases from V and 6 from J; bases not matched to a gene: 4. The CDR3 extends over 13 amino acids. Germline V gives CDR1 MDHEN, CDR2 SYDVKM. CDR3: CASSWTGASEQYF. In DNA form, the CDR3 reads TGTGCCAGCAGTTGGACAGGGGCCTCCGAGCAGTACTTC.

This clone has a single count. The gene calls are TRBV19 and TRBJ2-4; TRBD1 might be the D (5 bases). Germline V gene sequence: CDR1 LNHDA, CDR2 SQIVND (reference sequence). The CDR3 spans 18 residues. Trimming took off 0 bases at V and 0 bases at J, with 15 bases between the two ends. The CDR3 loop reads CASSIDTSAGQAKNIQYF. For the CDR3, the DNA is TGTGCCAGTAGTATAGATACGTCAGCAGGGCAAGCCAAAAACATTCAGTACTTC.

This clone was found a few times. The genes are TRBV4-2 and TRBJ2-7; D is unclear. The germline CDR1 and CDR2 sequences are LGHNA and YNFKEQ. The CDR3 is 14 residues long. The ends were cut back, 1 base at V and 3 bases at J, with 10 bases in the middle. CDR3 protein: CASSQGGILYEQYF. For the CDR3, the DNA is TGTGCCAGCAGCCAAGGTGGCATTCTCTACGAGCAGTACTTC.

V gene TRBV27 combines with J gene TRBJ2-5; possible D gene TRBD1, 6 bases. V lost 2 bases and J lost 1, with 11 bases in between. The length of the CDR3 is 15 residues. Germline V lookup: CDR1 MNHEY, CDR2 SMNVEV (reference sequence). The CDR3, as DNA: TGTGCCAGCAGTTTAGTCAGGGGAAGCCAAGAGACCCAGTACTTC. Its translation is CASSLVRGSQETQYF.

This sequence joins TRBV6-5 and TRBJ1-5; the D is unclear. The CDR3 length is 14 residues. Germline-derived CDR1 and CDR2 are MNHEY and SVGAGI. Trimming removed 3 bases at V and 4 bases at J, with 10 bases between. The CDR3 loop is CASSYSGPNQPQHF. CDR3 in DNA: TGTGCCAGCAGTTATAGCGGGCCAAATCAGCCCCAGCATTTT.

A single count supports this clone. The DNA of the CDR3 is TGTGCCAGCAGCTTAGCCGTAATGAACACTGAAGCTTTCTTT. Translated, it gives CASSLAVMNTEAFF. V gene TRBV7-2 combines with J gene TRBJ1-1, with D unresolved. In germline, CDR1 is SGHTA, CDR2 FQGNSA. This CDR3 comprises 14 residues. Trimming left V 0 bases short and J 0 bases short, with 5 bases between.

The CDR3 DNA follows: TGTGCCAGCAGCTTGGGTGGGAGCCAAGAGACCCAGTACTTC. The encoded protein is CASSLGGSQETQYF. V and J are TRBV7-3 and TRBJ2-5; a possible D gene is TRBD2 (5 bases). The CDR3 runs 14 residues. The V end was cut by 3 bases, the J end by 1 base, with 9 bases between. Germline V gene sequence: CDR1 SGHTA, CDR2 FQGTGA.

The rearrangement links TRBV7-9 to TRBJ1-2; TRBD1 matches at 8 bases. The CDR3 contains 14 residues. V was clipped by 0 bases and J by 7 bases; unmatched bases: 4. Germline lookup yields CDR1 SEHNR and CDR2 FQNEAQ (reference sequence). The CDR3 DNA follows: TGTGCCAGCAGCTTAGCGGCAGGGGGCGGTGGCTACACCTTC. Amino acid sequence: CASSLAAGGGGYTF.

The chain has TRBV7-9 and TRBJ2-7, with 7 bases fitting TRBD1. V shed 5 bases, J shed 2 bases, and the junction held 6 bases outside the gene matches. CDR1 and CDR2 (germline): SEHNR, FQNEAQ (reference sequence). The CDR3 loop spans 14 amino acids. The CDR3 loop is CASSPRQGPYEQYF. CDR3 in DNA: TGTGCCAGCAGCCCAAGACAGGGTCCCTACGAGCAGTACTTC.

The rearrangement uses TRBV4-1 and TRBJ2-2; D is undetermined. CDR1 MGHRA and CDR2 YSYEKL come from the germline V gene. The CDR3 loop spans 16 amino acids. V dropped 2 bases and J dropped 0 bases, with 10 bases sitting between them. In DNA, the CDR3 is TGCGCCAGCAGCCAAAAGATTGCAGCGAACACCGGGGAGCTGTTTTTT. The encoded protein is CASSQKIAANTGELFF.

The rearrangement joins TRBV3-1 (or the pseudogene TRBV3-2) to TRBJ1-2, with 7 bases that match TRBD1. Trimming removed 5 bases from V and 8 bases from J; junction bases left unmatched: 14. The germline CDR1 and CDR2 sequences are LGHDT and YNNKEL (reference sequence). There are 15 residues in the CDR3. CDR3 bases: TGTGCCAGCAGCTTTCAGAAGGGGGCAATGGGCGGCTACACCTTC. Its protein product is CASSFQKGAMGGYTF.

The rearrangement joins TRBV5-1 to TRBJ1-1; D might be TRBD1 (6 bases). This CDR3 region has 15 residues. The V gene's germline CDR1 is SGHRS and CDR2 YFSETQ. Trimming took 0 bases from V and 4 from J, leaving 13 bases between them. DNA for the CDR3: TGCGCCAGCAGCTTGGCCCAGGTCAGGGGCACTGAAGCTTTCTTT. Translated, it gives CASSLAQVRGTEAFF. Combining the CDR3 with reference TRBV5-1 and TRBJ1-1 gives the whole variable domain KAGVTQTPRYLIKTRGQQVTLSCSPISGHRSVSWYQQTPGQGLQFLFEYFSETQRNKGNFPGRFSGRQFSNSRSEMNVSTLELGDSALYLCASSLAQVRGTEAFFGQGTRLTVV.

The rearrangement uses TRBV29-1 and TRBJ1-1; TRBD1 agrees at 7 bases. The CDR3 sequence is 15 residues long. After removal of 0 bases from V and 1 base from J, the junction contained 5 bases not matched to a gene. CDR1 is SQVTM and CDR2 is ANQGSEA in the germline V gene. The CDR3 region is CSVEEWTGQNTEAFF. CDR3 DNA sequence: TGCAGCGTTGAAGAATGGACAGGACAGAACACTGAAGCTTTCTTT.

This rearrangement joins TRBV9 to TRBJ2-7; 12 bases are shared with TRBD2. Germline CDR1 and CDR2: SGDLS and YYNGEE. Trimming cost V 0 bases and J 5 bases; bases outside gene matches: 9. CDR3 length: 17 amino acids. The CDR3 loop is CASSVVRLAGGLDEQYF. CDR3 nucleotides: TGTGCCAGCAGCGTAGTTCGGCTAGCGGGAGGGTTGGACGAGCAGTACTTC.

This chain connects TRBV5-4 to TRBJ1-4, with 7 nucleotides matching TRBD1. The germline gives CDR1 SGHNT, CDR2 YYREEE (reference sequence). The CDR3 extends over 15 amino acids. V trimming: 5 bases; J trimming: 8 bases; junction bases outside the gene matches: 12. The CDR3 sequence: CASRNTTGAGEKLFF. The CDR3 nucleotides read TGTGCCAGCAGGAACACTACAGGGGCAGGCGAAAAACTGTTTTTT. Variable domain in full (rest from reference TRBV5-4 and TRBJ1-4): ETGVTQSPTHLIKTRGQQVTLRCSSQSGHNTVSWYQQALGQGPQFIFQYYREEENGRGNFPPRFSGLQFPNYSSELNVNALELDDSALYLCASRNTTGAGEKLFFGSGTQLSVL.

The chain carries TRBV2 and TRBJ1-6; D gene uncertain. The V end lost 7 bases, the J end lost 0 bases, and 13 bases lay between the germline ends. From germline, CDR1 is SNHLY and CDR2 FYNNEI. The CDR3 has 16 residues. The CDR3 DNA is TGTGCCAGCACCGGCGGAGTAAGCTCCTATAATTCACCCCTCCACTTT. This encodes CASTGGVSSYNSPLHF.